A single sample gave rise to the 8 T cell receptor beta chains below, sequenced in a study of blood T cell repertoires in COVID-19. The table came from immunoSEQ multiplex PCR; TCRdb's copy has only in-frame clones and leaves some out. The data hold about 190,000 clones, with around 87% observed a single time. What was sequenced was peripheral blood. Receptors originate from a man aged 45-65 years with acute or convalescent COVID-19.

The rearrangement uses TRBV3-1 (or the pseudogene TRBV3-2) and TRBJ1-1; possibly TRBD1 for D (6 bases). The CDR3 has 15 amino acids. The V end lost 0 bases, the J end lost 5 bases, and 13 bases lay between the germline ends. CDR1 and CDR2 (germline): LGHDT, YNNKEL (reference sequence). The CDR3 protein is CASSQEGASGTEAFF. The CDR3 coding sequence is TGTGCCAGCAGCCAAGAGGGGGCGTCGGGTACTGAAGCTTTCTTT.

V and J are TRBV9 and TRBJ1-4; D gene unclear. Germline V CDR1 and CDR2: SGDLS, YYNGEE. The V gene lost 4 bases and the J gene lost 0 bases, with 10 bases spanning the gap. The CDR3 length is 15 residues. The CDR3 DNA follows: TGTGCCAGCAGCTCCCACGTAGCAACTAATGAAAAACTGTTTTTT. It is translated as CASSSHVATNEKLFF.

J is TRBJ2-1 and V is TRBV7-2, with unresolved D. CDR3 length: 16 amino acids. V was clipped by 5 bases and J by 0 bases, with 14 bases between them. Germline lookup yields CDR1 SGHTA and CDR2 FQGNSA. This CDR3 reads CASSSSVLISYNEQFF. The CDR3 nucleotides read TGTGCCAGCAGCAGTTCGGTACTGATCTCCTACAATGAGCAGTTCTTC.

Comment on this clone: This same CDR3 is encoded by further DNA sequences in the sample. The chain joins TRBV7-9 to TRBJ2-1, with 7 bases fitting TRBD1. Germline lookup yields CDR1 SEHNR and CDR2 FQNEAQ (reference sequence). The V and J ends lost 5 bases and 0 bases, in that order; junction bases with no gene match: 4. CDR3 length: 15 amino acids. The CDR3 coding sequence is TGTGCCAGCAGCCTCAGGGGGAGCTCCTACAATGAGCAGTTCTTC. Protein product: CASSLRGSSYNEQFF.

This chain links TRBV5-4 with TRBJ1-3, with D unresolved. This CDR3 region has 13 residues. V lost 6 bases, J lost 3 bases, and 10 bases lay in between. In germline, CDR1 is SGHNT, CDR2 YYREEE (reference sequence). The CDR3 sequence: CASTTTGGNTIYF. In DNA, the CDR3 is TGTGCCAGCACTACAACGGGTGGAAACACCATATATTTT.

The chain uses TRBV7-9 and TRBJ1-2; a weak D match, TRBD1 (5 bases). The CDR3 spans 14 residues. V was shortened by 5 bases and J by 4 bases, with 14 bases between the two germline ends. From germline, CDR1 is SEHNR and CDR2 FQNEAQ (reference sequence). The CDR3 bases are TGTGCCAGCAGCGGACCGACAGTATCCTATGGCTACACCTTC. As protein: CASSGPTVSYGYTF.

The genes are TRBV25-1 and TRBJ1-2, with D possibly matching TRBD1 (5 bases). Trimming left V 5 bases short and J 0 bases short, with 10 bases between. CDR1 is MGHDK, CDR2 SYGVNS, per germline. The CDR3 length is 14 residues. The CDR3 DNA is TGTGCCAGCAGTCCCACAGGCCCTAACTATGGCTACACCTTC. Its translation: CASSPTGPNYGYTF.

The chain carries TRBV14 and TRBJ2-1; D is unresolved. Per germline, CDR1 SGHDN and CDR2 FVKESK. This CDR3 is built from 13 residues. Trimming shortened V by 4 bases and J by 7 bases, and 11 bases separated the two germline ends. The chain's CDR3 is CASSRASLNEQFF. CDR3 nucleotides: TGTGCCAGCAGCCGGGCGAGCCTAAATGAGCAGTTCTTC.